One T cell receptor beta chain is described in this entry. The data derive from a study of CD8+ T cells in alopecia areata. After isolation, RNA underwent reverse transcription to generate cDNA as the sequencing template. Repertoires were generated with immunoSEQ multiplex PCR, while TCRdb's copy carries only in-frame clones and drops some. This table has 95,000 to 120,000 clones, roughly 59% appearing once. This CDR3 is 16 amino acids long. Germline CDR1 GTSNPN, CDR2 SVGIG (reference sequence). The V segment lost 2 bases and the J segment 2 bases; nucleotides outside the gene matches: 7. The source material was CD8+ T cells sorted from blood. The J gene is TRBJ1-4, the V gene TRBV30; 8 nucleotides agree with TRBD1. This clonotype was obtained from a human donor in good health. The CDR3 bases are TGTGCCTGGAGTCAGGACAGGGATATGACTAATGAAAAACTGTTTTTT. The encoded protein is CAWSQDRDMTNEKLFF.